This T cell receptor (beta chain) emerged from a study of T cells expressing NK-cell markers. In the study overall: Of eight sequenced donors, seven were HCMV-seropositive and one HCMV-seronegative.

CDR1 is SQVTM, CDR2 ANQGSEA, per germline. This CDR3 spans 13 amino acids. Making the TCR beta cDNA relied on 5'RACE template switching with UMIs. TCRdb reprocessed the 5' RACE reads and keeps a single row for each CDR3 protein, giving no DNA. The listing contains about 260,000 distinct CDR3 sequences. This rearrangement joins TRBV29-1 to TRBJ2-3; TCRdb designates TRBD2, a call that cannot be tested without DNA. The sequence was obtained from a man aged 18 to 30 in good health. The material sequenced was blood T cells: a sorted CD56 or NKG2C T cell subset, CD4+ or CD8+ T cells, or bulk PBMC T cells (not recorded which). The CDR3 region is CSVGGVHTDTQYF.